The table lists the clone carrying this TCR beta chain with many counts. What it binds is not known. This specimen belongs to a study of T cell repertoires in cytomegalovirus infection. Overall study: Public TCR beta signatures provided an indication of both CMV infection and a matching HLA type.

J lost 4 bases, V lost 5 bases, and 6 bases had no gene match. The CDR3 loop spans 14 amino acids. Findings and limits, study-wide: The response measured ex vivo was dominated by TCR beta clonotypes (HLA-C-restricted and CMV-specific). The study identified carriers of CMV plus the relevant HLA from cumulative public TCR beta family frequency.

Using its own MiXCR run on the reads, TCRdb lists one record per CDR3 protein. The sample holds around 260,000 distinct CDR3 sequences, roughly a quarter seen once. The receptor comes from a human donor in good health (CMV status not recorded). Some clones in this sample may be carry-over from other donors' samples. The sequencing sample was made of PBMCs. This rearrangement joins TRBV12-3 or TRBV12-4 to TRBJ2-3; 7 bases map to TRBD2. The CDR3 DNA follows: TGTGCCAGCAGTCCTCAGGGAGGGTCAGATACGCAGTATTTT. Encoded protein: CASSPQGGSDTQYF.